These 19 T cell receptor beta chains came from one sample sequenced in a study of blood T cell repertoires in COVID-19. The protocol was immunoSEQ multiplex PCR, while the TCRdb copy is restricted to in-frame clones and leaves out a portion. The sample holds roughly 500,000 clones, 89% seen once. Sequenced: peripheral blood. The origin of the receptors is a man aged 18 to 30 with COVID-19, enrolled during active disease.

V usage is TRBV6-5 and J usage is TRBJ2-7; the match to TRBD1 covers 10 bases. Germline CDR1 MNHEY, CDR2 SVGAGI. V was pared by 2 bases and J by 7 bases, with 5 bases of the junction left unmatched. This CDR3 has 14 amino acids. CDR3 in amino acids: CASSYDRGPGEQYF. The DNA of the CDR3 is TGTGCCAGCAGTTACGACAGGGGGCCAGGGGAGCAGTACTTC.

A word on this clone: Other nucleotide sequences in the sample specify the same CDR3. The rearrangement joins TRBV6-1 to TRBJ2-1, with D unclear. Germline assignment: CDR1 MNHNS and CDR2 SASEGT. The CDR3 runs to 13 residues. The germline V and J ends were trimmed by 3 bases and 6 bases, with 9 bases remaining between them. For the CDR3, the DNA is TGTGCCAGCAGTGAGGTGCGAGGCAATGAGCAGTTCTTC. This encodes CASSEVRGNEQFF.

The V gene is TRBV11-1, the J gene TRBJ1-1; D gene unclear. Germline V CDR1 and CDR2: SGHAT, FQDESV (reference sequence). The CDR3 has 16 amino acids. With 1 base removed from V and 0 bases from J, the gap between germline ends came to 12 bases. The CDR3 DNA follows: TGTGCCAGCAGCTTAGGAACCTTACAGATGAACACTGAAGCTTTCTTT. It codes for CASSLGTLQMNTEAFF.

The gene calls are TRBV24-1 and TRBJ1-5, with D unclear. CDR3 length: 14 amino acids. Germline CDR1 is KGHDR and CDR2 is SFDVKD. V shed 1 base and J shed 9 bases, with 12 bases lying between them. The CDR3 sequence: CATSDFAASGPQHF. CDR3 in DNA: TGTGCCACCAGTGATTTCGCGGCCAGCGGGCCCCAGCATTTT.

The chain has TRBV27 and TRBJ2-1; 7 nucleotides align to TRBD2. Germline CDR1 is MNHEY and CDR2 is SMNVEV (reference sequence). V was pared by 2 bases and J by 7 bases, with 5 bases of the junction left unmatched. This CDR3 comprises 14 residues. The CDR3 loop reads CASSLGGGVNEQFF. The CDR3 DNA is TGTGCCAGCAGTTTAGGGGGGGGAGTAAATGAGCAGTTCTTC.

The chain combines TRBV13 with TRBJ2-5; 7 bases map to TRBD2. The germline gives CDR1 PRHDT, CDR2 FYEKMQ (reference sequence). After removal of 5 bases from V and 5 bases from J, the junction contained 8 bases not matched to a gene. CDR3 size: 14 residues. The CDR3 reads CASSPRGDGETQYF. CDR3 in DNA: TGTGCCAGCAGCCCCCGGGGGGACGGCGAGACCCAGTACTTC.

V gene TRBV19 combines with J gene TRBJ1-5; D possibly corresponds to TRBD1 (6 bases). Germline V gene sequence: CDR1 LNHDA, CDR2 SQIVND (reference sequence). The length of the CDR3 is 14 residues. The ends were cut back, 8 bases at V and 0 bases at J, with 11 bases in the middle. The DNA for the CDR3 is TGTGCCAGTGCCGGGACAAATAGCAATCAGCCCCAGCATTTT. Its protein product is CASAGTNSNQPQHF.

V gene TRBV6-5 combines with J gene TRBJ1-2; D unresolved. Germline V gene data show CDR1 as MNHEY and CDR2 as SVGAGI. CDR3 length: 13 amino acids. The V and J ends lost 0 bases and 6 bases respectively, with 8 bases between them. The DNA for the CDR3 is TGTGCCAGCAGTTACTCGAGACGGGATGGCTACACCTTC. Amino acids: CASSYSRRDGYTF.

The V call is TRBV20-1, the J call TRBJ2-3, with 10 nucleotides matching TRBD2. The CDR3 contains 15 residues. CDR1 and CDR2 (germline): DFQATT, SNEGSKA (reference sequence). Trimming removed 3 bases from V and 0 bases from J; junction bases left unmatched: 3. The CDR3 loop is CSASIAGGSTDTQYF. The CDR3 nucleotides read TGCAGTGCTAGTATAGCGGGAGGCAGCACAGATACGCAGTATTTT.

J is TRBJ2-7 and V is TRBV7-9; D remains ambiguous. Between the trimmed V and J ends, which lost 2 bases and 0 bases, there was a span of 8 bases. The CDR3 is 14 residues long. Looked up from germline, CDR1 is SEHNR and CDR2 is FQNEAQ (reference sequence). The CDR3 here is CASSLSAYSYEQYF. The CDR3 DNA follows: TGTGCCAGCAGCTTAAGCGCCTACTCCTACGAGCAGTACTTC.

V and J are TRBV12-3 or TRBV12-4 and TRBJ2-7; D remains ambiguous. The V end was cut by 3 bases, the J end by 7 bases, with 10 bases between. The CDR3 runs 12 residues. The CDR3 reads CASSFLFSEQYF. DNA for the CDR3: TGTGCCAGCAGTTTCCTTTTCTCTGAGCAGTACTTC.

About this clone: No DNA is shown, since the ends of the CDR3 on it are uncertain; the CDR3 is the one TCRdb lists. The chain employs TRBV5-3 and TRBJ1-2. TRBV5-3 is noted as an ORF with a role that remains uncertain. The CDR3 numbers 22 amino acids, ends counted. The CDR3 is CARSLALGTGEGAARADYGYTF.

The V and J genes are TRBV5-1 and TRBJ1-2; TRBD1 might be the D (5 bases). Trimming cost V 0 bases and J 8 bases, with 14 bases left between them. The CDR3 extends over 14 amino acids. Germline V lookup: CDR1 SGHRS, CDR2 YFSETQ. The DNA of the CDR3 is TGCGCCAGCAGCTTGGAAGGGACTTCCAGGGGCTACACCTTC. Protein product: CASSLEGTSRGYTF.

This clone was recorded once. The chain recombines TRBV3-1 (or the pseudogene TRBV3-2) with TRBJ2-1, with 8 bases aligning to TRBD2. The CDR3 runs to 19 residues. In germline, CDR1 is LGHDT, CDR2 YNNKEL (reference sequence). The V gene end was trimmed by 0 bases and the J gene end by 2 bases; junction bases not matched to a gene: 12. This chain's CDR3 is CASSQDVLAGRGAYNEQFF. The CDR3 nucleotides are TGTGCCAGCAGCCAAGATGTTCTAGCGGGCAGGGGCGCCTACAATGAGCAGTTCTTC.

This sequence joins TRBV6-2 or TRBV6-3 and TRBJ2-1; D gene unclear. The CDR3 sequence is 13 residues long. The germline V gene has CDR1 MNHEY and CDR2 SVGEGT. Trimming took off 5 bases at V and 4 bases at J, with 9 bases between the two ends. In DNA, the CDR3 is TGTGCCAGCAGTCGATGGGCTTACAATGAGCAGTTCTTC. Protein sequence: CASSRWAYNEQFF.

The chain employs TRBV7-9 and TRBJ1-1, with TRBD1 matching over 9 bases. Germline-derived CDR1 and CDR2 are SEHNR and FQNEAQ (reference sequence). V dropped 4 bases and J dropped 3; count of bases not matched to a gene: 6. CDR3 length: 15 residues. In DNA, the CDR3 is TGTGCCAGCAGCTCCTTACAGGGGGCGTACACTGAAGCTTTCTTT. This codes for CASSSLQGAYTEAFF.

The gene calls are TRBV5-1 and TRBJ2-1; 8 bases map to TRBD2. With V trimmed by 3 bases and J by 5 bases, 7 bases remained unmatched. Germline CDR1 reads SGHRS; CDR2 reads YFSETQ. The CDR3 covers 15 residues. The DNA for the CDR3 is TGCGCCAGCAGCTCCGCCGGGACTAGAAACAATGAGCAGTTCTTC. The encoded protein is CASSSAGTRNNEQFF.

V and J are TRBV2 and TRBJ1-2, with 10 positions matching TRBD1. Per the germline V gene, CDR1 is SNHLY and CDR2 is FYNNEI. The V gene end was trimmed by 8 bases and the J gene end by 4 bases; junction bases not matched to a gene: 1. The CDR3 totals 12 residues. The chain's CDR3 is CASGTGAYGYTF. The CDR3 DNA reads TGTGCCAGCGGGACAGGGGCCTATGGCTACACCTTC.

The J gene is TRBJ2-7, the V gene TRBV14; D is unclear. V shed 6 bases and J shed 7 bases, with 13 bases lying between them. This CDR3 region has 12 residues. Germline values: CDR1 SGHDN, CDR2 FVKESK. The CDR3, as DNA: TGTGCCAGCAGTCCTCATCTCCAGGAGCAGTACTTC. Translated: CASSPHLQEQYF.